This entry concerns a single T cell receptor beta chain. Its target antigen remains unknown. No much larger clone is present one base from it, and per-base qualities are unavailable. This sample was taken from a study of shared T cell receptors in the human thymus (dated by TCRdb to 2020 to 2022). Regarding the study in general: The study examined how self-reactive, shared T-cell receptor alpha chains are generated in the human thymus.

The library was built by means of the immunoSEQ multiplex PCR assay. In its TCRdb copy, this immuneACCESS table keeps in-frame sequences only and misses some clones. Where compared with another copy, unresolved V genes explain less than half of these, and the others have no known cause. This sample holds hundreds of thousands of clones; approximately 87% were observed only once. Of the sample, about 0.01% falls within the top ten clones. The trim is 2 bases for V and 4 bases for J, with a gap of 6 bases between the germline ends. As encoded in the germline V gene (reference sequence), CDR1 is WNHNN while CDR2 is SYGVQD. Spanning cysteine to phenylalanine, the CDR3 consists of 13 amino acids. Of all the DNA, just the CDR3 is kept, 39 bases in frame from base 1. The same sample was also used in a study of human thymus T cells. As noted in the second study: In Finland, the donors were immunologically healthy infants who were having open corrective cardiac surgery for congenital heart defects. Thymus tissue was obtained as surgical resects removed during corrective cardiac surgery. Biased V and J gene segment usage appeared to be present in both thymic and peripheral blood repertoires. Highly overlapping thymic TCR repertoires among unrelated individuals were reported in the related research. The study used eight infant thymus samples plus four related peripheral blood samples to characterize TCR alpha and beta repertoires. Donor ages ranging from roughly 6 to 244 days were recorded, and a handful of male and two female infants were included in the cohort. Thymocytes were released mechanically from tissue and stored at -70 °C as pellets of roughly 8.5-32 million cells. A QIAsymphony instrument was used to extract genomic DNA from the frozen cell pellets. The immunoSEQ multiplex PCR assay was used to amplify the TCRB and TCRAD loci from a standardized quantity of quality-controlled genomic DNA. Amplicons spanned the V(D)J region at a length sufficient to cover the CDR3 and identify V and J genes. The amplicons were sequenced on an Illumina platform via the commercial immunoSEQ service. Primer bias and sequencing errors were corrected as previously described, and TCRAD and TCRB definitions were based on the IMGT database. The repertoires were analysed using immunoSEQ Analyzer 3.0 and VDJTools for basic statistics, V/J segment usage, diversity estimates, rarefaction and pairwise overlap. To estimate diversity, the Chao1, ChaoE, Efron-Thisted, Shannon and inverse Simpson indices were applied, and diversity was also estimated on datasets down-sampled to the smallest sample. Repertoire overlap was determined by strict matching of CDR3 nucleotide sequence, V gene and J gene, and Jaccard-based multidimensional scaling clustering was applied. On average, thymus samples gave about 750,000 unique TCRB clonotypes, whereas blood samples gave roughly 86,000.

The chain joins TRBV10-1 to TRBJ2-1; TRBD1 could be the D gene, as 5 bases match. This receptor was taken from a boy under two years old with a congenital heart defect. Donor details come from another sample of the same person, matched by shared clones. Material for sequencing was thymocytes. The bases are TGCGCCAGCAGTGAGAGACAGTACAATGAGCAGTTCTTC. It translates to CASSERQYNEQFF.